This TCR beta chain was recovered during a study of cytomegalovirus exposure and HLA in healthy donors. The CDR3 contains 16 residues. From germline, CDR1 is MDHEN and CDR2 SYDVKM. V lost 1 base to trimming and J lost 6 bases; unmatched junction nucleotides: 7. About this clone itself: Its antigen is not identified.

Regarding the study as a whole: A later analysis by the authors found several of the most significant clusters apparently linked to common viral pathogens. Sequencing likely caused a cluster of highly shared sequence variants.

With 60 Vbeta and 13 Jbeta primers, the PCR was carried out. Sequenced by immunoSEQ multiplex PCR; TCRdb stores in-frame clones only, minus some. The sample consists of some 170,000 clones, roughly 8.7% of them appearing once. The sequence was obtained from a woman between 25 and 40 years old in good health and CMV-seropositive. This chain links TRBV28 with TRBJ2-1; 9 nucleotides match TRBD2. Sequenced: PBMCs. The CDR3, as DNA: TGTGCCAGCAGTTTATCCACTCTAGCGGGACTCAATGAGCAGTTCTTC. This encodes CASSLSTLAGLNEQFF.